The TCR beta chain described here comes from a study of CD8+ T cells in alopecia areata. Sequencing relied on a cDNA template that was reverse transcribed from extracted RNA. Clones were sequenced by immunoSEQ multiplex PCR, and TCRdb holds only the in-frame ones, with some missing. This sample carries 90,000 to 120,000 clones, roughly 84% of them seen once, and the ten largest clones take roughly 25%. CDR1 and CDR2 (germline): SGHTA, FQGNSA. This CDR3 region has 15 residues. With 3 bases clipped from V and 5 bases from J, the junction kept 2 bases outside the gene matches. This clone was seen a handful of times. Stated treatment: oral pan-JAK inhibitor, 5-10 mg twice daily.

The V gene is TRBV7-2, the J gene TRBJ2-3, with 13 positions matching TRBD2. The receptor was isolated from a human donor with alopecia areata. The source material was CD8+ T cells sorted from blood, sampled at week 24, from a patient treated with tofacitinib. The CDR3 region has the DNA TGTGCCAGCAGCTTGACTAGCGGGGGGTTAGATACGCAGTATTTT. This sequence encodes CASSLTSGGLDTQYF.